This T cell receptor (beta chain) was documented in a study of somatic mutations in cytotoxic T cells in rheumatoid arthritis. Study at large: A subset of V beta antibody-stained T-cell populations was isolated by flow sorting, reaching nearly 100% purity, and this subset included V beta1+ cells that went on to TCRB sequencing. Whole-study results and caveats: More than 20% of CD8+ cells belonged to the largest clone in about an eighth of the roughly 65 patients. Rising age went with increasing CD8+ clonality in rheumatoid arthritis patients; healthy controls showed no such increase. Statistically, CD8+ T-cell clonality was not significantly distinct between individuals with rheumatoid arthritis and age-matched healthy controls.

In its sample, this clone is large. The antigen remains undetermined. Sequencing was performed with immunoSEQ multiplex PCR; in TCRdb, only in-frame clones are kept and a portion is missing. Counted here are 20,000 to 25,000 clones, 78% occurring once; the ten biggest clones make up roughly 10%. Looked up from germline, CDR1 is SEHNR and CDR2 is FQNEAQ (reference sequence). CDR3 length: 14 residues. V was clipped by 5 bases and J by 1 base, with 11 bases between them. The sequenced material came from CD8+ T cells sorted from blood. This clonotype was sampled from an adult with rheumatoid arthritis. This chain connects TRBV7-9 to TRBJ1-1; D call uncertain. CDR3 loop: CASSPPWGNTEAFF. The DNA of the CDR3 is TGTGCCAGCAGCCCCCCTTGGGGGAACACTGAAGCTTTCTTT.